A selection of T cell receptor beta chains follows, all from one sample in a study of blood T cell repertoires in COVID-19. Profiling relied on immunoSEQ multiplex PCR, and the TCRdb table lists in-frame clones only, not all of them. This sample has about 160,000 clones, with 80% found just once. Material for sequencing was PBMCs or T cells enriched from blood (not recorded which). All receptors derive from a middle-aged man who had recovered from COVID-19. CDR3s include the opening cysteine and the closing phenylalanine or tryptophan. D genes are given only for firm matches. Only some rows state a clone size, as once, few, many or a class for expanded clones.

d_gene,j_gene,v_gene,abundance,CDR3nt,CDR3aa
TRBD1,TRBJ2-1,TRBV9,few,TGTGCCAGCAGCGTCGGGACAGGTCGGAATGAGCAGTTCTTC,CASSVGTGRNEQFF
TRBD2,TRBJ2-1,TRBV14,-,TGTGCCAGCAGCCCCTCCCCCGGGACTAGCTCCTACAATGAGCAGTTCTTC,CASSPSPGTSSYNEQFF
-,TRBJ1-1,TRBV29-1,-,TGCAGCGTGAAAGAGGGAGATTTGAACACTGAAGCTTTCTTT,CSVKEGDLNTEAFF
-,TRBJ1-2,TRBV28,-,TGTGCCAGCAGACAGGGCGACTATGGCTACACCTTC,CASRQGDYGYTF
TRBD2,TRBJ2-5,TRBV5-1,-,TGCGCCAGTGAAGCGGGGGGGCGTTTCAGAGAGACCCAGTACTTC,CASEAGGRFRETQYF
-,TRBJ2-6,TRBV5-8,-,TGTGCCAGCAGCTCTACAGGGTTGGGTATATCTGGGGCCAACGTCCTGACTTTC,CASSSTGLGISGANVLTF
TRBD2,TRBJ2-3,TRBV5-6,-,TGTGCCAGCAGCCCCGGGGGGGCCGGCACAGATACGCAGTATTTT,CASSPGGAGTDTQYF
-,TRBJ1-5,TRBV18,-,TGTGCCAGCTCACCGGGGGGGGCGGCTAATCAGCCCCAGCATTTT,CASSPGGAANQPQHF
TRBD1,TRBJ2-2,TRBV5-4,-,TGTGCCAGCAGCTTGTCCAGGGGGATCGGGGAGCTGTTTTTT,CASSLSRGIGELFF
-,TRBJ2-1,TRBV6-5,-,TGTGCCACCGACCAAACGCGGGGCGAGCAGTTCTTC,CATDQTRGEQFF
-,TRBJ1-1,TRBV24-1,few,TGTGCCACCAGTGATGGGAGAACTGAAGCTTTCTTT,CATSDGRTEAFF
-,TRBJ1-1,TRBV5-1,few,TGCGCCAGCAGCTTCCCCAGGGAAGGTGAAGCTTTCTTT,CASSFPREGEAFF
-,TRBJ2-2,TRBV7-3,few,TGTGCCAGCAGCTCTTTGAGTACCGGGGAGCTGTTTTTT,CASSSLSTGELFF
-,TRBJ2-2,TRBV7-9,few,TGTGCCAGCAGCGTAGAACGAGGCGAAACCTTAAAGGCCGGGGAGCTGTTTTTT,CASSVERGETLKAGELFF
-,TRBJ1-5,TRBV10-2,-,TGCGCCAGCAGTGAGTTGGGAGGGAGCAATCAGCCCCAGCATTTT,CASSELGGSNQPQHF
TRBD1,TRBJ1-1,TRBV19,-,TGTGCCAGTCATATACAGGGGGCCGGTAAGTCTGAAGCTTTCTTT,CASHIQGAGKSEAFF
-,TRBJ2-3,TRBV10-3,-,TGTGCCGCCAAGGGAGGCGCCAGGGATACGCAGTATTTT,CAAKGGARDTQYF
-,TRBJ2-2,TRBV14,-,TGTGCCAGCAGCCGACACTCAATTTTTTATGGGGAGCTGTTTTTT,CASSRHSIFYGELFF
-,TRBJ2-6,TRBV27,-,TGTGCCAGCAGTTTTTTGGGCAGGGGTATTTCTGGGGCCAACGTCCTGACTTTC,CASSFLGRGISGANVLTF
-,TRBJ1-2,TRBV9,-,TGTGCCAGCAGCCCACGACTAGGGGAGGGCTACACCTTC,CASSPRLGEGYTF
-,TRBJ2-2,TRBV19,-,TGTGCCAGTAGGCCTGGGTCCTCACTAAACACCGGGGAGCTGTTTTTT,CASRPGSSLNTGELFF
TRBD1,TRBJ2-1,TRBV5-1,-,TGCGCCAGCAGCTTGGTCGTCCGGACAGGTAACAATGAGCAGTTCTTC,CASSLVVRTGNNEQFF
-,TRBJ1-5,TRBV19,-,TGTGCCAGTAGAGACAGCCGCAATCAGCCCCAGCATTTT,CASRDSRNQPQHF
TRBD1,TRBJ1-2,TRBV27,-,TGTGCCAGCAGTCGGGACAGGGAGGTTGATTACGGCTACACCTTC,CASSRDREVDYGYTF
-,TRBJ1-5,TRBV13,-,TGTGCCAGCAGCTTAAGGGCCTTAGGGGGGGTTAGTCAGCCCCAGCATTTT,CASSLRALGGVSQPQHF
-,TRBJ2-3,TRBV30,-,TGTGCCTACCGTCTAGGGGGAGATACGCAGTATTTT,CAYRLGGDTQYF
TRBD1,TRBJ1-1,TRBV10-3,-,TGTGCCATCAGTCCGGGACAGGGGGTTACTGAAGCTTTCTTT,CAISPGQGVTEAFF
TRBD1,TRBJ1-1,TRBV4-2,-,TGTGCCAGCAGCCAGTCCGGGACAGGGGGAGTAGCTTTCTTT,CASSQSGTGGVAFF
TRBD1,TRBJ1-5,TRBV2,-,TGTGCCAGCAACCGGGACAGGGTCAATCAGCCCCAGCATTTT,CASNRDRVNQPQHF
-,TRBJ1-6,TRBV27,-,TGTGCCAGCAGTTTATCCCCGGGGGTGTCGTTCTCCTATAATTCACCCCTCCACTTT,CASSLSPGVSFSYNSPLHF
TRBD1,TRBJ1-5,TRBV6-1,-,TGTGCCAGCAGGGTCACAGGGGGTCAGCCCCAGCATTTT,CASRVTGGQPQHF